The clone carrying this T cell receptor beta chain turned up a few times. Antigen: not known. This specimen comes from a study of response to subunit inactivated influenza vaccine. Study-level findings and limits: Each seasonal influenza vaccination recruits few new T cells, the authors suggested.

One entry per CDR3 protein results from TCRdb running MiXCR on the RT-PCR reads. The sample holds 550,000 to 600,000 distinct CDR3 sequences, 10% to 15% seen once. V shed 5 bases and J 5 bases; nucleotides not matched to a gene: 8. This CDR3 has 14 residues. The specimen comprised PBMCs from blood, sampled on the day of vaccination. This receptor was identified in a man aged 50 to 60 who received an inactivated influenza vaccine. The genes are TRBV12-3 or TRBV12-4 and TRBJ2-5, with TRBD2 matching over 7 bases. This CDR3 is CASSPRTSSETQYF. CDR3 sequence (DNA): TGTGCCAGCAGTCCCAGGACTAGTTCGGAGACCCAGTACTTC.